This is a list of T cell receptor beta chains from one sample in a study of shared clonotypes between healthy human individuals. Method: immunoSEQ multiplex PCR; TCRdb's copy keeps in-frame clones and lacks some. The data contain under 1,900,000 clones, approximately 98.5% of them singletons. Sequences were obtained from naive CD4+ T cells sorted from blood. These receptors originate from a man aged 30-40 years in good health. Both conserved end residues are part of each CDR3. The D gene is left open where the match is weak. Not all rows give a size; the values are once, few, many and, for expanded clones, a class.

j_call: TRBJ1-3
d_call: -
v_call: TRBV4-2
clone_size: -
cdr3_aa: CASSQVVGRNSGNTIYF
cdr3_nt: TGTGCCAGCAGCCAAGTGGTGGGACGGAACTCTGGAAACACCATATATTTT

j_call: TRBJ2-7
d_call: TRBD1
v_call: TRBV28
clone_size: -
cdr3_aa: CAGAHDRGRKGLKSSYEQYF
cdr3_nt: TGTGCCGGGGCCCACGACAGGGGGCGGAAAGGTTTGAAAAGCTCCTACGAGCAGTACTTC

j_call: TRBJ2-2
d_call: -
v_call: TRBV27
clone_size: -
cdr3_aa: CASTPGPNTGELFF
cdr3_nt: TGTGCCAGCACCCCGGGGCCGAACACCGGGGAGCTGTTTTTT

j_call: TRBJ2-1
d_call: -
v_call: TRBV5-6
clone_size: -
cdr3_aa: CASSLLQKDNEQFF
cdr3_nt: TGTGCCAGCAGCTTGTTGCAGAAAGACAATGAGCAGTTCTTC

j_call: TRBJ1-2
d_call: TRBD1
v_call: TRBV7-9
clone_size: -
cdr3_aa: CASSSSGGTGGYTF
cdr3_nt: TGTGCCAGCAGCTCGTCAGGGGGTACGGGTGGCTACACCTTC

j_call: TRBJ2-3
d_call: TRBD2
v_call: TRBV12-5
clone_size: -
cdr3_aa: CASGSGLAGPRDTQYF
cdr3_nt: TGTGCTAGTGGTTCGGGACTAGCGGGACCAAGGGATACGCAGTATTTT

j_call: TRBJ2-2
d_call: TRBD1
v_call: TRBV19
clone_size: -
cdr3_aa: CATQTGPNTGELFF
cdr3_nt: TGTGCCACCCAGACAGGGCCGAACACCGGGGAGCTGTTTTTT

j_call: TRBJ2-5
d_call: -
v_call: TRBV27
clone_size: -
cdr3_aa: CASSLWGWKETQYF
cdr3_nt: TGTGCCAGCAGTTTATGGGGGTGGAAAGAGACCCAGTACTTC

j_call: TRBJ2-1
d_call: -
v_call: TRBV29-1
clone_size: -
cdr3_aa: CSVEDGYNEQFF
cdr3_nt: TGCAGCGTCGAAGACGGATACAATGAGCAGTTCTTC

j_call: TRBJ2-1
d_call: TRBD2
v_call: TRBV6-4
clone_size: -
cdr3_aa: CASSASSSGVYNEQFF
cdr3_nt: TGTGCCAGCAGCGCGTCGTCTAGCGGGGTGTACAATGAGCAGTTCTTC

j_call: TRBJ2-3
d_call: -
v_call: TRBV5-8
clone_size: -
cdr3_aa: CASSLLGASLDTQYF
cdr3_nt: TGTGCCAGCAGCCTGTTGGGGGCTAGCTTAGATACGCAGTATTTT

j_call: TRBJ2-3
d_call: TRBD1
v_call: TRBV11-1
clone_size: -
cdr3_aa: CASSGGQSSTDTQYF
cdr3_nt: TGTGCCAGCAGCGGGGGACAGAGCAGCACAGATACGCAGTATTTT

j_call: TRBJ1-2
d_call: -
v_call: TRBV2
clone_size: -
cdr3_aa: CASSVQGKDGYTF
cdr3_nt: TGTGCCAGCAGTGTGCAGGGGAAGGATGGCTACACCTTC

j_call: TRBJ2-5
d_call: -
v_call: TRBV11-3
clone_size: -
cdr3_aa: CASSLTPGAGQYF
cdr3_nt: TGTGCCAGCAGCTTAACGCCAGGGGCTGGCCAGTACTTC

j_call: TRBJ2-1
d_call: TRBD1
v_call: TRBV2
clone_size: -
cdr3_aa: CASRGQTTYNEQFF
cdr3_nt: TGTGCCAGCCGGGGACAGACTACCTACAATGAGCAGTTCTTC

j_call: TRBJ2-7
d_call: TRBD2
v_call: TRBV5-4
clone_size: -
cdr3_aa: CASSPTSGRIYEQYF
cdr3_nt: TGTGCCAGCAGCCCGACTAGCGGGAGAATCTACGAGCAGTACTTC

j_call: TRBJ2-3
d_call: -
v_call: TRBV27
clone_size: -
cdr3_aa: CASSLTTLRNTQYF
cdr3_nt: TGTGCCAGCAGTTTAACTACCTTACGAAATACGCAGTATTTT

j_call: TRBJ2-1
d_call: TRBD2
v_call: TRBV10-3
clone_size: -
cdr3_aa: CAISPLAGVVYNEQFF
cdr3_nt: TGTGCCATCAGCCCCCTGGCGGGGGTGGTCTACAATGAGCAGTTCTTC

j_call: TRBJ2-7
d_call: TRBD2
v_call: TRBV28
clone_size: -
cdr3_aa: CASSRTSGRAYEQYF
cdr3_nt: TGTGCCAGCAGCAGAACTAGCGGGAGGGCCTACGAGCAGTACTTC

j_call: TRBJ1-2
d_call: -
v_call: TRBV7-2
clone_size: -
cdr3_aa: CASSANYGYTF
cdr3_nt: TGTGCCAGCAGCGCCAACTATGGCTACACCTTC

j_call: TRBJ2-6
d_call: -
v_call: TRBV18
clone_size: -
cdr3_aa: CASSPLGESSGANVLTF
cdr3_nt: TGTGCCAGCTCACCACTTGGGGAGAGCTCTGGGGCCAACGTCCTGACTTTC

j_call: TRBJ2-7
d_call: -
v_call: TRBV18
clone_size: -
cdr3_aa: CASSPGTGRTYEQYF
cdr3_nt: TGTGCCAGCTCACCCGGGACGGGACGGACCTACGAGCAGTACTTC

j_call: TRBJ2-3
d_call: TRBD2
v_call: TRBV9
clone_size: -
cdr3_aa: CASSDVAGGDTQYF
cdr3_nt: TGTGCCAGCAGCGATGTTGCGGGAGGAGATACGCAGTATTTT

j_call: TRBJ2-1
d_call: -
v_call: TRBV7-2
clone_size: -
cdr3_aa: CASSRAGHQIYNEQFF
cdr3_nt: TGTGCCAGCAGCCGTGCGGGACACCAAATCTACAATGAGCAGTTCTTC

j_call: TRBJ1-2
d_call: -
v_call: TRBV2
clone_size: -
cdr3_aa: CASRIQGDLAGYTF
cdr3_nt: TGTGCCAGCAGGATACAGGGAGATCTTGCTGGCTACACCTTC

j_call: TRBJ2-7
d_call: TRBD2
v_call: TRBV15
clone_size: -
cdr3_aa: CATSRVGTTSYEQYF
cdr3_nt: TGTGCCACCAGCAGAGTCGGGACTACCTCTTACGAGCAGTACTTC

j_call: TRBJ2-3
d_call: -
v_call: TRBV7-6
clone_size: -
cdr3_aa: CASSLTTSTDTQYF
cdr3_nt: TGTGCCAGCAGCTTAACCACAAGCACAGATACGCAGTATTTT

j_call: TRBJ2-2
d_call: -
v_call: TRBV10-2
clone_size: once
cdr3_aa: CASSETGWSTGELFF
cdr3_nt: TGCGCCAGCAGTGAGACAGGGTGGAGCACCGGGGAGCTGTTTTTT

j_call: TRBJ2-3
d_call: TRBD1
v_call: TRBV4-3
clone_size: once
cdr3_aa: CASSQAASGQGADTQYF
cdr3_nt: TGCGCCAGCAGCCAAGCGGCGTCCGGACAGGGGGCAGATACGCAGTATTTT

j_call: TRBJ1-4
d_call: -
v_call: TRBV29-1
clone_size: -
cdr3_aa: CSVEFGQMGEKLFF
cdr3_nt: TGCAGCGTTGAATTTGGTCAGATGGGGGAAAAACTGTTTTTT

j_call: TRBJ1-1
d_call: -
v_call: TRBV5-5
clone_size: once
cdr3_aa: CASSRTPTAEAFF
cdr3_nt: TGTGCCAGCAGCCGTACTCCGACGGCTGAAGCTTTCTTT

j_call: TRBJ2-7
d_call: -
v_call: TRBV5-1
clone_size: -
cdr3_aa: CASSLTGAGEQYF
cdr3_nt: TGCGCCAGCAGCTTAACAGGGGCGGGGGAGCAGTACTTC

j_call: TRBJ2-7
d_call: TRBD1
v_call: TRBV19
clone_size: -
cdr3_aa: CASSTTTGDEQYF
cdr3_nt: TGTGCCAGTAGTACGACGACAGGGGACGAGCAGTACTTC

j_call: TRBJ2-2
d_call: -
v_call: TRBV2
clone_size: -
cdr3_aa: CASSRTRPTGELFF
cdr3_nt: TGTGCCAGCAGTCGTACTAGACCCACCGGGGAGCTGTTTTTT

j_call: TRBJ2-4
d_call: TRBD1
v_call: TRBV5-1
clone_size: -
cdr3_aa: CASSPRAGTGGVAAKNIQYF
cdr3_nt: TGCGCCAGCAGCCCACGAGCTGGGACAGGGGGCGTTGCGGCCAAAAACATTCAGTACTTC

j_call: TRBJ2-4
d_call: TRBD1
v_call: TRBV19
clone_size: -
cdr3_aa: CASSIDPSGQGAKNIQYF
cdr3_nt: TGTGCCAGTAGTATAGATCCCTCTGGACAGGGGGCCAAAAACATTCAGTACTTC

j_call: TRBJ1-1
d_call: -
v_call: TRBV6-5
clone_size: -
cdr3_aa: CASRWEGNTEAFF
cdr3_nt: TGTGCCAGCAGATGGGAAGGGAACACTGAAGCTTTCTTT

j_call: TRBJ1-5
d_call: TRBD1
v_call: TRBV19
clone_size: -
cdr3_aa: CASRQGQNQPQHF
cdr3_nt: TGTGCCAGCAGACAGGGACAGAATCAGCCCCAGCATTTT

j_call: TRBJ2-1
d_call: TRBD2
v_call: TRBV20-1
clone_size: -
cdr3_aa: CSARTSVSPFF
cdr3_nt: TGCAGTGCTAGAACTAGCGTTAGTCCGTTCTTC

j_call: TRBJ1-4
d_call: -
v_call: TRBV29-1
clone_size: once
cdr3_aa: CSVGLEATNEKLFF
cdr3_nt: TGCAGCGTTGGGTTAGAAGCAACTAATGAAAAACTGTTTTTT

j_call: TRBJ2-7
d_call: -
v_call: TRBV15
clone_size: -
cdr3_aa: CATSRGGTVSYEQYF
cdr3_nt: TGTGCCACCAGCAGAGGAGGGACGGTCTCCTACGAGCAGTACTTC

j_call: TRBJ2-7
d_call: -
v_call: TRBV28
clone_size: -
cdr3_aa: CASSLYKVEQYF
cdr3_nt: TGTGCCAGCAGTTTATATAAGGTCGAGCAGTACTTC

j_call: TRBJ2-3
d_call: TRBD1
v_call: TRBV27
clone_size: -
cdr3_aa: CASSDRVRDRIGADTQYF
cdr3_nt: TGTGCCAGCAGCGATCGAGTGCGGGACAGGATAGGAGCAGATACGCAGTATTTT

j_call: TRBJ2-1
d_call: -
v_call: TRBV6-5
clone_size: -
cdr3_aa: CASSRDSYNEQFF
cdr3_nt: TGTGCCAGCAGTCGGGACTCTTACAATGAGCAGTTCTTC

j_call: TRBJ2-1
d_call: TRBD2
v_call: TRBV30
clone_size: -
cdr3_aa: CAWSVTSGRANEQFF
cdr3_nt: TGTGCCTGGAGTGTCACTAGCGGGAGGGCCAATGAGCAGTTCTTC

j_call: TRBJ2-7
d_call: TRBD1
v_call: TRBV6-4
clone_size: -
cdr3_aa: CASSESRGSEQYF
cdr3_nt: TGTGCCAGCAGTGAATCCAGGGGGAGTGAGCAGTACTTC

j_call: TRBJ2-1
d_call: TRBD2
v_call: TRBV5-4
clone_size: -
cdr3_aa: CASSLAGLFDYNEQFF
cdr3_nt: TGTGCCAGCAGCTTGGCGGGACTATTCGACTACAATGAGCAGTTCTTC

j_call: TRBJ2-5
d_call: -
v_call: TRBV5-1
clone_size: -
cdr3_aa: CASSADQETQYF
cdr3_nt: TGCGCCAGCAGCGCCGACCAAGAGACCCAGTACTTC

j_call: TRBJ2-1
d_call: -
v_call: TRBV7-2
clone_size: -
cdr3_aa: CASSLGRLNEQFF
cdr3_nt: TGTGCCAGCAGCTTAGGAAGACTTAATGAGCAGTTCTTC

j_call: TRBJ1-2
d_call: -
v_call: TRBV5-4
clone_size: -
cdr3_aa: CASSLRQDRGAYTF
cdr3_nt: TGTGCCAGCAGCTTGCGACAGGATAGAGGTGCCTACACCTTC

j_call: TRBJ2-7
d_call: TRBD1
v_call: TRBV5-1
clone_size: -
cdr3_aa: CASSSTGANYEQYF
cdr3_nt: TGCGCCAGCAGCTCAACAGGGGCCAACTACGAGCAGTACTTC

j_call: TRBJ2-2
d_call: TRBD2
v_call: TRBV18
clone_size: once
cdr3_aa: CASWLAGGTGELFF
cdr3_nt: TGTGCCAGCTGGCTAGCGGGAGGCACCGGGGAGCTGTTTTTT

j_call: TRBJ1-5
d_call: TRBD1
v_call: TRBV10-3
clone_size: -
cdr3_aa: CAISTGGNQPQHF
cdr3_nt: TGTGCCATCAGCACAGGGGGGAATCAGCCCCAGCATTTT

j_call: TRBJ2-7
d_call: -
v_call: TRBV2
clone_size: -
cdr3_aa: CASSEGEYEQYF
cdr3_nt: TGTGCCAGCAGTGAGGGGGAATACGAGCAGTACTTC